This TCR beta chain is drawn from a study of post-analysis software for immune sequencing data (dated by TCRdb to the mid-2010s). Background on the whole study: Recorded disease courses included relapsing-remitting, secondary progressive and progressive-relapsing multiple sclerosis, with some patients lacking subtype annotation. The multiple sclerosis patient repertoires were compared with 10 to 12 previously published healthy control repertoires from donors aged about 6 to 26 years. A subset of samples was prepared in parallel using single-end sample barcoding, then pooled and co-amplified after Illumina adapter ligation.

The method behind the library was PCR. Sequencing used an Illumina HiSeq 2500. To reduce PCR and sequencing biases, unique molecular identifiers were built into the TCR beta cDNA libraries. Per 1 to 10 million input T cells, approximately 500,000 cDNA molecules were obtained, such that each molecule approximated one T cell. The same protocol used for the earlier healthy control dataset was applied to prepare and sequence the patient libraries. Samples belonging to the same batch were prepared together, multiplexed and sequenced on a shared HiSeq lane. Turning to the authors' computational methods: Raw barcoded reads were processed with MIGEC, discarding single-read molecular identifier groups before consensus assembly and CDR3 extraction. VDJtools was used for post-analysis of the clonotype tables, and diversity was normalized by down-sampling every dataset to the size of the smallest sample. Repertoire overlap clustering matched CDR3 amino acid but not nucleotide sequences to correct batch-related cross-sample contamination. TCRdb passed the public sequencing reads through fastp at Q25 and MiXCR, retaining productive beta sequences. Each entry merges the rows of one CDR3 protein and shows their most common DNA and genes. What appears here as the V and J calls and clone size reflects TCRdb's work, not the paper's. In all, the sample holds 150,000 or so distinct CDR3 sequences, and around 36% of those were seen once. Roughly 28% of the sample goes to the ten largest clones.

Study-wide conclusions, independent of this receptor: The multiple sclerosis patient group was slightly younger than the control group. Normalized Chao1 diversity was significantly lower in multiple sclerosis patients than controls, suggesting substantial peripheral T-cell clonal expansion. About five TRBV segments, including TRBV5-6, TRBV5-1 and TRBV20-1, were significantly more frequent in patients than controls. Direct clustering with F measure showed strong co-clustering of samples prepared in the same batch, prompting a batch-effect correction.

With respect to this clonotype: No antigen is known for it. It has no much larger one-base neighbor in the sample; base qualities were not kept.

The CDR3 starts with the cysteine, ends with the phenylalanine, and has 14 residues. Only the CDR3 portion is preserved as DNA: 42 bases, with reading frame beginning at the first base. Deletion took 3 bases off V and 0 bases off J, with a span of 5 bases between the germline ends. The CDR1 and CDR2 encoded by the germline V gene (reference sequence) are SEHNR and FQNEAQ. The time point label corresponds to: second blood draw from one MS patient after hematopoietic stem cell transplantation. TCR beta repertoires were profiled from peripheral blood of 10 to 15 young patients with multiple sclerosis to demonstrate the VDJtools post-analysis software. Multiple sclerosis patients were children and adolescents aged about 6 to 17 years.

Sequenced material: blood, taken after autologous hematopoietic stem cell transplantation. This receptor was obtained from a girl aged 10-17 years with multiple sclerosis. Donor details come from another sample of the same person, matched by shared clones. The chain uses TRBV7-9 and TRBJ1-4, and the D gene may be TRBD1, 5 bases matching. The CDR3 sequence is CASSLGATNEKLFF. The sequenced DNA is TGTGCCAGCAGCTTGGGGGCAACTAATGAAAAACTGTTTTTT.